Below, one T cell receptor beta chain is given with its context. Antigen unknown. This specimen comes from a study of OX40 agonist ivuxolimab in advanced cancers. Overall study: Six ivuxolimab dose levels, 0.01 to 10 mg/kg, were given intravenously every 2 weeks.

Study results and caveats: Antigen specificity of clonally expanded peripheral T cells was not established. Average numbers of expanded clones were greater in CD8+ T cells than in CD4+.

Sequenced by immunoSEQ multiplex PCR; TCRdb stores in-frame clones only, minus some. The sample comprises some 77,000 clones, around 83% of which are singletons, and roughly 0.76% rests with the top ten. The source material was CD4+ or CD8+ T cells sorted from blood, sampled in a trial of the OX40 agonist ivuxolimab. This TCR derives from an adult with an advanced solid tumor such as melanoma, head and neck, liver or kidney cancer.

The CDR3 reads CASSPGRYSYEQYF. As DNA, the CDR3 is TGTGCCAGCAGTCCGGGACGTTACTCCTACGAGCAGTACTTC. The chain employs TRBV27 and TRBJ2-7; D could derive from TRBD1 or TRBD2 (5 bases each). With 5 bases removed from V and 0 bases from J, the gap between germline ends came to 11 bases. The germline V gene encodes CDR1 MNHEY and CDR2 SMNVEV (reference sequence). The CDR3 is 14 residues long.